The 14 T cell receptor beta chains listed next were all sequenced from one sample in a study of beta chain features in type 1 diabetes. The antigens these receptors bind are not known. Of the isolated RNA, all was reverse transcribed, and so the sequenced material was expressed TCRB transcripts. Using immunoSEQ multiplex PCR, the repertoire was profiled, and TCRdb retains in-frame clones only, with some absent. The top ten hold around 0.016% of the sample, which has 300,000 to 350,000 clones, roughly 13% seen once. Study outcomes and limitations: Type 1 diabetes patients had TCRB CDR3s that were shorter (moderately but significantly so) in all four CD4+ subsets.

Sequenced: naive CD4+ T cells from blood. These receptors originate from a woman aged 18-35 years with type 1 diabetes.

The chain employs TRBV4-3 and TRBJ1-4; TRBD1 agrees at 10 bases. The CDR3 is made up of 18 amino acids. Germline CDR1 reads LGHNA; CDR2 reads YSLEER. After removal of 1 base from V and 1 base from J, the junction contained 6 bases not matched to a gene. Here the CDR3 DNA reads TGCGCCAGCAGCCAAGGGACAGGGGGGGGGCGAACTAATGAAAAACTGTTTTTT. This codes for CASSQGTGGGRTNEKLFF.

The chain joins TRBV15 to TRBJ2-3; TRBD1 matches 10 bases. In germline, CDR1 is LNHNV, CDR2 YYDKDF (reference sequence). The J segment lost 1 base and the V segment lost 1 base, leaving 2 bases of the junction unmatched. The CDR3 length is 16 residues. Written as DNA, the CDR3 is TGTGCCACCAGCAGAGGTGGGACAGGGGGCACAGATACGCAGTATTTT. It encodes CATSRGGTGGTDTQYF.

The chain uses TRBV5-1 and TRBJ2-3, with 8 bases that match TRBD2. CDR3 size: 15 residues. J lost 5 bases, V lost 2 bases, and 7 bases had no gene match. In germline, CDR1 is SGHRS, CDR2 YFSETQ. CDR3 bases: TGCGCCAGCAGCTTTGGGTTAGCGGGAAAAGATACGCAGTATTTT. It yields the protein CASSFGLAGKDTQYF.

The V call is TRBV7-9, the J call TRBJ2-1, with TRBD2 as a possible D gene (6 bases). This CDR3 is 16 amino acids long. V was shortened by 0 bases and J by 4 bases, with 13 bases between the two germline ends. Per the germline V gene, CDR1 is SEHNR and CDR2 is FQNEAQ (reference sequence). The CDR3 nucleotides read TGTGCCAGCAGCTTAGCCTACCGAGGGAGGTACAATGAGCAGTTCTTC. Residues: CASSLAYRGRYNEQFF.

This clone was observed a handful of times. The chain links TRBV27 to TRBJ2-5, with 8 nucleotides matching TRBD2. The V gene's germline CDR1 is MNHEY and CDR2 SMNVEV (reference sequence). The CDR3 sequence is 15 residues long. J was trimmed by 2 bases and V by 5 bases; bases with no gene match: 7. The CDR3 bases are TGTGCCAGCAGTCCACATAGCGGGACTCAAGAGACCCAGTACTTC. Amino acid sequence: CASSPHSGTQETQYF.

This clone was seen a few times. The CDR3 nucleotides read TGTGCCAGCAGCTTATATTTCGGAGAGACCCAGTACTTC. Residues: CASSLYFGETQYF. The V gene is TRBV11-2, the J gene TRBJ2-5; no clear D gene. With 2 bases removed from V and 4 bases from J, the gap between germline ends came to 8 bases. The CDR3 extends over 13 amino acids. Germline CDR1 SGHAT, CDR2 FQNNGV.

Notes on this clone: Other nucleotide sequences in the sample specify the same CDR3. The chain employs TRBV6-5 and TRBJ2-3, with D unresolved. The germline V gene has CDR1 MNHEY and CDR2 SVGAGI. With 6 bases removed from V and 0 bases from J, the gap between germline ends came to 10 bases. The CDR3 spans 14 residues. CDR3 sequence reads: CASSTSGSTDTQYF. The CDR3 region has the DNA TGTGCCAGCAGCACCTCCGGTAGCACAGATACGCAGTATTTT.

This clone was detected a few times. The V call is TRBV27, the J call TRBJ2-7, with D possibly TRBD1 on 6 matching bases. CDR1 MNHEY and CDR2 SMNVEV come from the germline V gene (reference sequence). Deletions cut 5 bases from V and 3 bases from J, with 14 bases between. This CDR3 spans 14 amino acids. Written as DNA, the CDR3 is TGTGCCAGCAGTGTACTACAGGGTAACTACGAGCAGTACTTC. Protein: CASSVLQGNYEQYF.

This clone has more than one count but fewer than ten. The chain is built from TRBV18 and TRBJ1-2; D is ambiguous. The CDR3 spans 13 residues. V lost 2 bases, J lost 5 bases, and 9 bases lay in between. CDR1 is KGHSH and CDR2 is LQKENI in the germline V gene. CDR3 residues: CASSPSADYGYTF. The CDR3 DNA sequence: TGTGCCAGCTCACCATCGGCGGATTATGGCTACACCTTC. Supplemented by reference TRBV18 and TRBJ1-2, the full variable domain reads NAGVMQNPRHLVRRRGQEARLRCSPMKGHSHVYWYRQLPEEGLKFMVYLQKENIIDESGMPKERFSAEFPKEGPSILRIQQVVRGDSAAYFCASSPSADYGYTFGSGTRLTVV.

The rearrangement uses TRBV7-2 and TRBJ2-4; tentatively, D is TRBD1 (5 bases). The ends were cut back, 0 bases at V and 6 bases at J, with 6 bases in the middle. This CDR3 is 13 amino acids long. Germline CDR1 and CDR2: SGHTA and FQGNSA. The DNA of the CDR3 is TGTGCCAGCAGCTTAGCAGGGGCAAACATTCAGTACTTC. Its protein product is CASSLAGANIQYF.

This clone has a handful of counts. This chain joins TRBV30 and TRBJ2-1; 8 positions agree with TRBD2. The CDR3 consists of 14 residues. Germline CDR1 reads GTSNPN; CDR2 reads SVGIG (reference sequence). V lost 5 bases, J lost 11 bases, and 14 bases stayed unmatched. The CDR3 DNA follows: TGTGCCTGGCACCGAAGCGGGAGCCCCTATAAGCAGTTCTTC. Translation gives CAWHRSGSPYKQFF.

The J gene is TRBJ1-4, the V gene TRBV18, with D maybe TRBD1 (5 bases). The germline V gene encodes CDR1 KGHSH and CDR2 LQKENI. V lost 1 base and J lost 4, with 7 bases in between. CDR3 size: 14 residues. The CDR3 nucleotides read TGTGCCAGCTCACCACGACAGAATAATGAAAAACTGTTTTTT. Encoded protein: CASSPRQNNEKLFF. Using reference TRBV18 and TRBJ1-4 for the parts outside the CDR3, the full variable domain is NAGVMQNPRHLVRRRGQEARLRCSPMKGHSHVYWYRQLPEEGLKFMVYLQKENIIDESGMPKERFSAEFPKEGPSILRIQQVVRGDSAAYFCASSPRQNNEKLFFGSGTQLSVL.

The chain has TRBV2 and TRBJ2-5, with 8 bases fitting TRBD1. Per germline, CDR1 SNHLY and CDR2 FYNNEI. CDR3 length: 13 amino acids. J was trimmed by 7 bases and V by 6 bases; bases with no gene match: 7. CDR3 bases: TGTGCCAGCAGAGGACAGGGCAAAGGGACCCAGTACTTC. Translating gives CASRGQGKGTQYF.

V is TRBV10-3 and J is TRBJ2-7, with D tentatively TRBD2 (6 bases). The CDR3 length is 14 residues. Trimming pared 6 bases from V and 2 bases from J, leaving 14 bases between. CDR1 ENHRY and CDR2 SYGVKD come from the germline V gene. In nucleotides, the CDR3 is TGTGCCATCAGGAGCCGGGACTCCGCCTACGAGCAGTACTTC. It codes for CAIRSRDSAYEQYF.